This is a list of T cell receptor beta chains from one sample in a study of T-cell memory formation after mild COVID-19. Via MiXCR, TCRdb re-called the 5' RACE reads, giving one row per CDR3 protein. The sample includes fewer than 200,000 distinct CDR3 sequences, under 20% seen only once; the top ten take around 3.9%. Sequencing used PBMCs or a T cell subset sorted from them (not recorded which). The source of these receptors is a man aged 18 to 30 who had mild COVID-19 (a few samples of this study predate the infection). Cell type and time point are not known. The CDR3 runs from the conserved cysteine through the conserved F or W. D genes are given only for firm matches. The size field is filled for only some rows; it gives once, few, many or a size class.

clone_size	d_call	v_call	j_call	cdr3_nt	cdr3_aa
.	TRBD1	TRBV7-9	TRBJ1-1	TGTGCCAGCAGCTTAGCGGACAGGCCGACTGAAGCTTTCTTT	CASSLADRPTEAFF
few	.	TRBV7-9	TRBJ2-2	TGTGCCAGCTCCCGTGGAGGGGGAGGCCTGACCGGGGAGCTGTTTTTT	CASSRGGGGLTGELFF
few	.	TRBV10-3	TRBJ1-1	TGTGCCATCAGTGGCCCGGTTGGCACTGAAGCTTTCTTT	CAISGPVGTEAFF
few	TRBD1	TRBV10-3	TRBJ1-5	TGTGCCATCAGTGGCTCCTCGACAGGGGGATCGGGCAATCAGCCCCAGCATTTT	CAISGSSTGGSGNQPQHF
.	.	TRBV5-1	TRBJ2-5	TGCGCCAGCAGCTTGGGGACTCACAGAGGGGAGACCCAGTACTTC	CASSLGTHRGETQYF
few	.	TRBV12-3/TRBV12-4	TRBJ1-1	TGTGCCAGCAGTTCGGGTCCTTCGAGGAACACTGAAGCTTTCTTT	CASSSGPSRNTEAFF
many	TRBD2	TRBV12-3/TRBV12-4	TRBJ2-3	TGTGCCAGCAGTTTCGTAGCGGGGGACACGAATACGCAGTATTTT	CASSFVAGDTNTQYF
few	.	TRBV27	TRBJ2-5	TGTGCCAGCAGTTTCAGGGGGGCGGTTGTGGGGACCCAGTACTTC	CASSFRGAVVGTQYF
few	TRBD2	TRBV19	TRBJ2-3	TGTGCCAGTAGTTCCATAGCGGGGGGGCGGACAGATACGCAGTATTTT	CASSSIAGGRTDTQYF
once	.	TRBV5-4	TRBJ1-1	TGTGCCAGCAGCTTGGCCCGGGGAACGAGCATGAACACTGAAGCTTTCTTT	CASSLARGTSMNTEAFF
few	.	TRBV6-6	TRBJ2-7	TGTGCCAGCAGTTACTCGGGGGAGCAGTACTTC	CASSYSGEQYF
few	TRBD1	TRBV6-5	TRBJ2-7	TGTGCCAGCACCAAGGACAGGGACCACTACGTTGAGCAGTACTTC	CASTKDRDHYVEQYF
.	.	TRBV5-1	TRBJ2-2	TGCGCCAGCACCGTCCAACTAGTTGGGGGCGCCGGGGAGCTGTTTTTT	CASTVQLVGGAGELFF
.	TRBD2	TRBV6-1	TRBJ2-5	TGTGCCAGCAGCCGGATAGCGGGGGAGGAAGAGACCCAGTACTTC	CASSRIAGEEETQYF
.	TRBD1	TRBV19	TRBJ1-5	TGTGCCAGTGCTGGGACAGGAAATCAGCCCCAGCATTTT	CASAGTGNQPQHF
many	TRBD1	TRBV28	TRBJ1-2	TGTGCCAGCAGTTTAAGGGGGCTCTATGGCTACACCTTC	CASSLRGLYGYTF
.	.	TRBV5-1	TRBJ1-5	TGCGCCAGCAGCCCCCACGGACTCGATAGCAATCAGCCCCAGCATTTT	CASSPHGLDSNQPQHF
few	.	TRBV7-2	TRBJ2-3	TGTGCCAGCAGCTTAGCCCCAGCACCCGATACGCAGTATTTT	CASSLAPAPDTQYF
.	TRBD2	TRBV7-2	TRBJ2-1	TGTGCCAGCAGGGTAACGGGGGGGCATCGGCCCGACACGTTAAATTTC	CASRVTGGHRPDTLNF
.	.	TRBV12-5	TRBJ2-1	TGTGCTAGTGGTTTGGGACAGGCGAGCTCCTACAATGAGCAGTTCTTC	CASGLGQASSYNEQFF
.	TRBD1	TRBV7-2	TRBJ1-1	TGTGCCAGCAGCGCCGACCCCCTGGGACAGGGGGCTGAAGCTTTCTTT	CASSADPLGQGAEAFF
.	.	TRBV6-5	TRBJ2-1	TGTGCCAGCAGTTACCAAGGTAGCCGGGAGCAGTTCTTC	CASSYQGSREQFF
.	.	TRBV20-1	TRBJ1-5	TGCAGTGCTAGAGAACCGCTAAGCAATCAGCCCCAGCATTTT	CSAREPLSNQPQHF